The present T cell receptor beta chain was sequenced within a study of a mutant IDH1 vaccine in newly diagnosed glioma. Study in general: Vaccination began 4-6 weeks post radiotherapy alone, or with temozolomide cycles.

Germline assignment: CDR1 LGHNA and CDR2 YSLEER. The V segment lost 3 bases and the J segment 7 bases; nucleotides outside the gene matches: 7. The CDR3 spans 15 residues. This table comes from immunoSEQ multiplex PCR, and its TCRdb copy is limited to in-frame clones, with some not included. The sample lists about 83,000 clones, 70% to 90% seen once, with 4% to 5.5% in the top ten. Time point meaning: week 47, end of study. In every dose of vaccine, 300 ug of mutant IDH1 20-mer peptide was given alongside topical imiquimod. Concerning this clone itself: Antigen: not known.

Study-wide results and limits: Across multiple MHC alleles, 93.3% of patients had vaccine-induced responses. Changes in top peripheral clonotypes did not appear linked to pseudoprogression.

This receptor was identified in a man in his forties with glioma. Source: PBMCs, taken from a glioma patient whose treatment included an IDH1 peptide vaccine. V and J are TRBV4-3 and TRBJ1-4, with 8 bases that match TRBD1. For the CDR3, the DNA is TGCGCCAGCAGCCACCTGACAGGGGAGAGTGAAAAACTGTTTTTT. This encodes CASSHLTGESEKLFF.